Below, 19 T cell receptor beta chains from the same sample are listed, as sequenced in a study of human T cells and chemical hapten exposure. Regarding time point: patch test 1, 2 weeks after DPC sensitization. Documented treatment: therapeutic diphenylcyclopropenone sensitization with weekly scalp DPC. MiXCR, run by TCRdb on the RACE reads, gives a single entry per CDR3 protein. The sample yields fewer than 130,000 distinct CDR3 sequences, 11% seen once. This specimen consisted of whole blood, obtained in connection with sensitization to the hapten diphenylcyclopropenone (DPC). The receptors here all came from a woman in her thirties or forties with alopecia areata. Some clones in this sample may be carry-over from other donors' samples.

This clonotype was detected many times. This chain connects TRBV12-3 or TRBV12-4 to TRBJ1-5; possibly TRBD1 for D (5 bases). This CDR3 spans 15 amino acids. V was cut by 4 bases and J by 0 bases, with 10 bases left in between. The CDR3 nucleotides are TGTGCCAGCAGTTCCGGGACTGCTAGCAATCAGCCCCAGCATTTT. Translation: CASSSGTASNQPQHF.

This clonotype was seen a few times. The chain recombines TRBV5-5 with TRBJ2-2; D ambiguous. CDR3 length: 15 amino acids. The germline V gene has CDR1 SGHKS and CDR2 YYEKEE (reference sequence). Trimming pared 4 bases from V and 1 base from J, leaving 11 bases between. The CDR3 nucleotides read TGTGCCAGCAGCGTTCTCGAAAGGAACACCGGGGAGCTGTTTTTT. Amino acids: CASSVLERNTGELFF.

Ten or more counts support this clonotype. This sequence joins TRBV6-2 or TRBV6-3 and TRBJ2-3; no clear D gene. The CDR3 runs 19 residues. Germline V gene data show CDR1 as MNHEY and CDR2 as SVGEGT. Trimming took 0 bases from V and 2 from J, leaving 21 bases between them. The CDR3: CASSYSTAPDRMDTDTQYF. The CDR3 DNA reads TGTGCCAGCAGTTACTCCACAGCCCCCGACCGCATGGACACAGATACGCAGTATTTT.

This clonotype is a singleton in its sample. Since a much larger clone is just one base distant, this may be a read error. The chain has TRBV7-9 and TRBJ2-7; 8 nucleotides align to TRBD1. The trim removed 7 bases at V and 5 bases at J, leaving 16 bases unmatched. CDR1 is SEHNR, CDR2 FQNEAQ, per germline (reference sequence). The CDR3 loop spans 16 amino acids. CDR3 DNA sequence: TGTGCCAGCAACCACTTGGACAACAGGGGGACCAACGAGCAGTACTTC. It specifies CASNHLDNRGTNEQYF.

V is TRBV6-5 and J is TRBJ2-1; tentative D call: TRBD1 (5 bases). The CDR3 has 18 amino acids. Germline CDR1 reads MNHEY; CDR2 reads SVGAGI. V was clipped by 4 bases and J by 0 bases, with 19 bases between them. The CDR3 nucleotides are TGTGCCAGCAGTTCGTTCAGGGTGTCGTTCGGCTCCTACAATGAGCAGTTCTTC. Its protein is CASSSFRVSFGSYNEQFF.

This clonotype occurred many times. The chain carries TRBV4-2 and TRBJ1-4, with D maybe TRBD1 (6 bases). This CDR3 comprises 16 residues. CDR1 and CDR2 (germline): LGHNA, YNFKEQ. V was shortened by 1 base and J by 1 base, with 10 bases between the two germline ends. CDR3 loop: CASSQVQGRTNEKLFF. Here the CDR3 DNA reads TGTGCCAGCAGCCAAGTCCAGGGGAGAACTAATGAAAAACTGTTTTTT.

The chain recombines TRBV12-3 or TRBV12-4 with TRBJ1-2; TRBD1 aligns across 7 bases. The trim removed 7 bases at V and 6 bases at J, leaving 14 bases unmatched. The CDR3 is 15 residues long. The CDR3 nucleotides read TGTGCCAGCACCCCGACAGGGCGAAACTATCATGGCTACACCTTC. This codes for CASTPTGRNYHGYTF.

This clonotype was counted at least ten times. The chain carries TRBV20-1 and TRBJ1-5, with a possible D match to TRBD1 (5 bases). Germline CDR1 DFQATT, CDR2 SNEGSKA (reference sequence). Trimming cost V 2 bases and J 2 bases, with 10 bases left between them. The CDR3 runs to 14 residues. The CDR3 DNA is TGCAGTGCTAGACGGGGGGAAGGCAATCAGCCCCAGCATTTT. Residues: CSARRGEGNQPQHF.

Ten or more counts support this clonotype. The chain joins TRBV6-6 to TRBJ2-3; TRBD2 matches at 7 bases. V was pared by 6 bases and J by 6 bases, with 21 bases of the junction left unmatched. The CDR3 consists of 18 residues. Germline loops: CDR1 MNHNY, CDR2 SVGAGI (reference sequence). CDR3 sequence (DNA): TGTGCCAGCAGCCCCTGGGGGGGTAGCGCTCTTAGAGAGGATACGCAGTATTTT. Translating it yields CASSPWGGSALREDTQYF.

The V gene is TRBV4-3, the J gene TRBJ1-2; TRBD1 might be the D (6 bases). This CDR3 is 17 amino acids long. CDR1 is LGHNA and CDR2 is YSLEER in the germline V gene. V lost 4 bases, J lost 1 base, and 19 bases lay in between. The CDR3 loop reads CASSPDSTGRINYGYTF. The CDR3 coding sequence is TGCGCCAGCAGCCCGGACAGTACAGGGCGAATTAACTATGGCTACACCTTC.

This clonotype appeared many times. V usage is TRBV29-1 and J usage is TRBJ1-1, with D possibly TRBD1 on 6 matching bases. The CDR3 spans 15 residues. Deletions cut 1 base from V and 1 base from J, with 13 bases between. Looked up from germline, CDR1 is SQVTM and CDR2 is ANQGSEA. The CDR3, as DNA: TGCAGCGTTGAAGCCTGGGGGGCTTCGAACACTGAAGCTTTCTTT. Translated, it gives CSVEAWGASNTEAFF.

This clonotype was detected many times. The CDR3 sequence is CASSRDSNQPQHF. CDR3 DNA sequence: TGTGCCAGCAGCCGGGACAGCAATCAGCCCCAGCATTTT. The rearrangement joins TRBV12-3 or TRBV12-4 to TRBJ1-5; the D gene is possibly TRBD1 (5 bases). There are 13 residues in the CDR3. V was pared by 6 bases and J by 1 base, with 7 bases between.

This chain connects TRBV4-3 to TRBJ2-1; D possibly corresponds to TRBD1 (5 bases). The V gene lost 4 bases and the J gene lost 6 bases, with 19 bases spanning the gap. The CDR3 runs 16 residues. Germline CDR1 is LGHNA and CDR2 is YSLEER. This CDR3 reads CASSPTTRAQTNEQFF. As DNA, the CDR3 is TGCGCCAGCAGCCCCACGACCAGGGCTCAAACCAATGAGCAGTTCTTC.

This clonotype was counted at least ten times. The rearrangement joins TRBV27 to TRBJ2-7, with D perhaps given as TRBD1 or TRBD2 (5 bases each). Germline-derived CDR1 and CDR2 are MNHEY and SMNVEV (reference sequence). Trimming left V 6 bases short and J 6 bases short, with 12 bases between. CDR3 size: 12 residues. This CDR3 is CASRSGGSEQYF. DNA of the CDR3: TGTGCCAGCAGATCTGGGGGAAGCGAGCAGTACTTC.

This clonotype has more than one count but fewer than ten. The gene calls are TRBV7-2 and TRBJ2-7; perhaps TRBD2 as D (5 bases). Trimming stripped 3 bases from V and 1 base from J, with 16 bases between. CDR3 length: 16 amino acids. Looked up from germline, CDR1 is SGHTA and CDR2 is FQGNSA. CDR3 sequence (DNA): TGTGCCAGCAGCTTGCGGGCAGGCCCCCGATCCTACGAGCAGTACTTC. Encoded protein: CASSLRAGPRSYEQYF. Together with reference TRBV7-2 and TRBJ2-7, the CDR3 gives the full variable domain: GAGVSQSPSNKVTEKGKDVELRCDPISGHTALYWYRQSLGQGLEFLIYFQGNSAPDKSGLPSDRFSAERTGGSVSTLTIQRTQQEDSAVYLCASSLRAGPRSYEQYFGPGTRLTVT.

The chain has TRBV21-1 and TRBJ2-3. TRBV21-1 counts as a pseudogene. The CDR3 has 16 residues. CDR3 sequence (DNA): TGTGCCAGCAGCCGCCGGCGAGGTATGGGCACAGATACGCAGTATTTT. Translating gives CASSRRRGMGTDTQYF.

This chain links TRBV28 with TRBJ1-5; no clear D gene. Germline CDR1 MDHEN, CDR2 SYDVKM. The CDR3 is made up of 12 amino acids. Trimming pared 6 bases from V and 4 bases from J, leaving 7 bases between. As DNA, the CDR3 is TGTGCCAGCAGATTTGGGAATCAGCCCCAGCATTTT. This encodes CASRFGNQPQHF.

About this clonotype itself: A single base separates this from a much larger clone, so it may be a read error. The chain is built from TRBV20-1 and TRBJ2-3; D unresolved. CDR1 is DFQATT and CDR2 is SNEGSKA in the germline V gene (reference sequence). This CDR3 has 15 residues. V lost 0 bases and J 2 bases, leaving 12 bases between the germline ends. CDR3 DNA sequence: TGCAGTGCTAGAGATGTAGTAGTTTACACAGATACGCAGTATTTT. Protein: CSARDVVVYTDTQYF.

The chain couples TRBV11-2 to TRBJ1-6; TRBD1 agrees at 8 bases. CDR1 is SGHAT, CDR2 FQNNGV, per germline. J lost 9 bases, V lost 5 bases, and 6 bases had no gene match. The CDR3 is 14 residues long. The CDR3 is CASSRITGGSPLHF. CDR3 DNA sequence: TGTGCCAGCAGCCGGATTACAGGGGGTTCACCCCTCCACTTT. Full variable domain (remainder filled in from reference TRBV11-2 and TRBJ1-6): EAGVAQSPRYKIIEKRQSVAFWCNPISGHATLYWYQQILGQGPKLLIQFQNNGVVDDSQLPKDRFSAERLKGVDSTLKIQPAKLEDSAVYLCASSRITGGSPLHFGNGTRLTVT.